The next 13 T cell receptor beta chains were all read from a single sample in a study of T cell changes during pregnancy in multiple sclerosis. TCRdb keeps only in-frame clones here, not all; method: immunoSEQ multiplex PCR. Of tens of thousands of clones in the sample, around nine tenths were seen once. Source: peripheral blood, taken in the third trimester of pregnancy. The receptors stem from a female donor with multiple sclerosis, enrolled in a pregnancy study.

This sequence joins TRBV5-1 and TRBJ2-5; TRBD1 is a possible D gene (7 bases). The CDR3 length is 15 residues. V lost 1 base and J 5 bases, leaving 15 bases between the germline ends. The germline V gene encodes CDR1 SGHRS and CDR2 YFSETQ. CDR3: CASSLTGDGGETQYF. Here the CDR3 DNA reads TGCGCCAGCAGCTTGACAGGGGACGGGGGCGAGACCCAGTACTTC. Full variable domain (remainder filled in from reference TRBV5-1 and TRBJ2-5): KAGVTQTPRYLIKTRGQQVTLSCSPISGHRSVSWYQQTPGQGLQFLFEYFSETQRNKGNFPGRFSGRQFSNSRSEMNVSTLELGDSALYLCASSLTGDGGETQYFGPGTRLLVL.

A single count supports this clone. V gene TRBV13 combines with J gene TRBJ2-4, with 7 bases aligning to TRBD2. In germline, CDR1 is PRHDT, CDR2 FYEKMQ (reference sequence). V lost 2 bases and J lost 5; bases outside the gene matches: 18. The CDR3 length is 19 residues. The CDR3 here is CASSLRGDYVRGDENIQYF. DNA of the CDR3: TGTGCCAGCAGCTTACGGGGGGACTACGTTCGTGGAGATGAAAACATTCAGTACTTC.

The chain is built from TRBV28 and TRBJ1-1; 7 bases are shared with TRBD1. Germline CDR1 is MDHEN and CDR2 is SYDVKM. J lost 7 bases, V lost 4 bases, and 9 bases had no gene match. CDR3 length: 14 residues. The CDR3 sequence: CASSSVGGMDEAFF. Written as DNA, the CDR3 is TGTGCCAGCAGTTCAGTAGGGGGCATGGATGAAGCTTTCTTT.

V is TRBV21-1 and J is TRBJ2-1; the table's D call of TRBD2 was not tested on the DNA. TRBV21-1 corresponds to a pseudogene. The CDR3 covers 10 residues. CDR3 sequence (DNA): TGTGCCAGCATTAGCGGGAGGCAGTTCTTC. This encodes CASISGRQFF.

This chain joins TRBV20-1 and TRBJ1-5, with 7 bases matching TRBD1. This CDR3 has 11 amino acids. Germline values: CDR1 DFQATT, CDR2 SNEGSKA (reference sequence). Trimming at V came to 8 bases and at J to 2 bases, leaving 0 bases not matched to a gene. CDR3 region: CSTGGNQPQHF. The CDR3 DNA is TGCAGTACAGGGGGCAATCAGCCCCAGCATTTT.

The rearrangement links TRBV5-5 to TRBJ2-1; TRBD2 aligns across 7 bases. The CDR3 has 15 residues. Germline V gene lookup returns CDR1 SGHKS and CDR2 YYEKEE (reference sequence). V gave up 0 bases and J gave up 3 bases; unmatched junction bases: 3. As DNA, the CDR3 is TGTGCCAGCAGCTTGGGGGGGGGAATCTACAATGAGCAGTTCTTC. It translates to CASSLGGGIYNEQFF.

The genes are TRBV18 and TRBJ2-7, with a weak D call TRBD1 (5 bases). The CDR3 length is 16 residues. V lost 0 bases, J lost 0 bases, and 12 bases lay in between. Germline V gene sequence: CDR1 KGHSH, CDR2 LQKENI. CDR3 protein: CASSPPGQGPSYEQYF. The CDR3 DNA is TGTGCCAGCTCACCACCGGGGCAGGGCCCCTCCTACGAGCAGTACTTC.

The chain recombines TRBV5-5 with TRBJ2-7; 8 bases line up with TRBD2. The V gene's germline CDR1 is SGHKS and CDR2 YYEKEE (reference sequence). This CDR3 has 16 amino acids. With V trimmed by 4 bases and J by 0 bases, 9 bases remained unmatched. The CDR3 loop reads CASSPVRLATSYEQYF. The DNA for the CDR3 is TGTGCCAGCAGCCCCGTTAGACTAGCGACCTCCTACGAGCAGTACTTC.

This chain connects TRBV6-4 to TRBJ2-1, with 7 bases identical to TRBD2. CDR3 size: 15 residues. V shed 2 bases and J 3 bases; nucleotides not matched to a gene: 4. Germline V gene data show CDR1 as MRHNA and CDR2 as SNTAGT. The CDR3 DNA is TGTGCCAGCAGTGACGGGGGGGGAGACTACAATGAGCAGTTCTTC. Encoded protein: CASSDGGGDYNEQFF.

The genes are TRBV11-2 and TRBJ2-1; 8 bases match TRBD2. The CDR3 covers 15 residues. V lost 2 bases, J lost 3 bases, and 3 bases stayed unmatched. Per the germline V gene, CDR1 is SGHAT and CDR2 is FQNNGV. CDR3 loop: CASSLRTSGYNEQFF. As DNA, the CDR3 is TGTGCCAGCAGCTTAAGAACTAGCGGCTACAATGAGCAGTTCTTC.

The genes are TRBV2 and TRBJ2-4; a weak D match, TRBD1 (5 bases). This CDR3 is built from 15 residues. V was clipped by 6 bases and J by 3 bases, with 15 bases between them. Per germline, CDR1 SNHLY and CDR2 FYNNEI. DNA for the CDR3: TGTGCCAGCAGGGACCGGCAGGGATACAAAAACATTCAGTACTTC. Residues: CASRDRQGYKNIQYF.

The CDR3 nucleotides are TGCAGCGTTAAGTCTGGGACAGGGGGCTGGGAGCAGTACTTC. It translates to CSVKSGTGGWEQYF. The chain has TRBV29-1 and TRBJ2-7, with TRBD1 matching over 12 bases. CDR1 is SQVTM and CDR2 is ANQGSEA in the germline V gene. CDR3 size: 14 residues. The trim removed 5 bases at V and 7 bases at J, leaving 9 bases unmatched.

In DNA, the CDR3 is TGTGCCAGCAGCGGGACTAGCGCCGGTGAGCAGTTCTTC. The encoded protein is CASSGTSAGEQFF. This chain connects TRBV7-6 to TRBJ2-1; 10 bases match TRBD2. J was trimmed by 9 bases and V by 5 bases; bases with no gene match: 4. The length of the CDR3 is 13 residues. CDR1 is SGHVS and CDR2 is FNYEAQ in the germline V gene.